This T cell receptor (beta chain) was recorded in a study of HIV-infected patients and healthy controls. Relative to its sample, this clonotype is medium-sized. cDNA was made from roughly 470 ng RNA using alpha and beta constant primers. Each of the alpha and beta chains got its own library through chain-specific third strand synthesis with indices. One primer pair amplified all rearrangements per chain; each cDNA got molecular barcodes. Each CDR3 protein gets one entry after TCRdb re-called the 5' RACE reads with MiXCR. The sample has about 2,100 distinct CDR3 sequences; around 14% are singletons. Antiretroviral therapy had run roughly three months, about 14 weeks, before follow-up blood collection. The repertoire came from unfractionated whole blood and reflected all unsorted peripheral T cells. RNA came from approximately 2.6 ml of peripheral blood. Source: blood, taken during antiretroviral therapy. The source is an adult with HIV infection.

CDR3 sequence: CASSDGTGSSGDYGYTF. The DNA of the CDR3 is TGTGCCAGCAGTGACGGGACAGGGAGTTCTGGGGACTATGGCTACACCTTC. The J gene is TRBJ1-2, the V gene TRBV2, with 9 bases that match TRBD1. The ends lost 3 bases at V and 3 bases at J; junction bases unmatched: 11. This CDR3 contains 17 residues. Per the germline V gene, CDR1 is SNHLY and CDR2 is FYNNEI.